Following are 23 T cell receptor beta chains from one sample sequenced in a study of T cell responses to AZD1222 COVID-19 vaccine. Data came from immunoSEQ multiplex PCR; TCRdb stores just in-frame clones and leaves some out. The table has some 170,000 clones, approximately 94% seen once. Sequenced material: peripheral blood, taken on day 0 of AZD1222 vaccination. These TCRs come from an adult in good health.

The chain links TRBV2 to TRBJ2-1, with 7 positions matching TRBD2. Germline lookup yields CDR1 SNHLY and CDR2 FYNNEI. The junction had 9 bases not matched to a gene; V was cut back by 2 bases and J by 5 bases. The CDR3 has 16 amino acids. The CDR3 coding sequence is TGTGCCAGCAGTGAATTGGGGGAGGGCCGCCACAATGAGCAGTTCTTC. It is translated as CASSELGEGRHNEQFF.

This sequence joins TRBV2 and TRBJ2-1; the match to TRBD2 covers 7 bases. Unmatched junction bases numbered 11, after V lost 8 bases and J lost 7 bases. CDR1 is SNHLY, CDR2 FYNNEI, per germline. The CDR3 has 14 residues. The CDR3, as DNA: TGTGCCAGCCCCACTGGGCTAGCGGTTAATGAGCAGTTCTTC. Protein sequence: CASPTGLAVNEQFF.

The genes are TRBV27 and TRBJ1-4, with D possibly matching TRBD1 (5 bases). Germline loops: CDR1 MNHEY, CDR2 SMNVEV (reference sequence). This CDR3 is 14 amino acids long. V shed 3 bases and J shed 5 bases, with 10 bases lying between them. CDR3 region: CASSFSGQNEKLFF. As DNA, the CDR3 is TGTGCCAGCAGTTTCTCGGGGCAGAATGAAAAACTGTTTTTT.

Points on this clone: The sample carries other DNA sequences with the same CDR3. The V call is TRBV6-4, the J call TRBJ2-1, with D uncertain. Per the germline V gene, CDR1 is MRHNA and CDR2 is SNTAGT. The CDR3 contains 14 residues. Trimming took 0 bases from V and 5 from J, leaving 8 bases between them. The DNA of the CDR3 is TGTGCCAGCAGTGACTCTGGCGGTCACAATGAGCAGTTCTTC. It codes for CASSDSGGHNEQFF.

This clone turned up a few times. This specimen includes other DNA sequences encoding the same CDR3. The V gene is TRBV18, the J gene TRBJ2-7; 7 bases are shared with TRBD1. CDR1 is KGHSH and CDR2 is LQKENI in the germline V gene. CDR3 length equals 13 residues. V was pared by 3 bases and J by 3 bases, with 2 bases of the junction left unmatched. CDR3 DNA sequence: TGTGCCAGCTCACCCAGGGACAGCTACGAGCAGTACTTC. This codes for CASSPRDSYEQYF. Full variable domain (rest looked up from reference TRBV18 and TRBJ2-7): NAGVMQNPRHLVRRRGQEARLRCSPMKGHSHVYWYRQLPEEGLKFMVYLQKENIIDESGMPKERFSAEFPKEGPSILRIQQVVRGDSAAYFCASSPRDSYEQYFGPGTRLTVT.

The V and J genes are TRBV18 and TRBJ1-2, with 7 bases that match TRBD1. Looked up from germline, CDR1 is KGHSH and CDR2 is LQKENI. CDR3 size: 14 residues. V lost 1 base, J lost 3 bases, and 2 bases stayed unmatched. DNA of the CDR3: TGTGCCAGCTCACCACAACAGGGGTACTATGGCTACACCTTC. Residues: CASSPQQGYYGYTF.

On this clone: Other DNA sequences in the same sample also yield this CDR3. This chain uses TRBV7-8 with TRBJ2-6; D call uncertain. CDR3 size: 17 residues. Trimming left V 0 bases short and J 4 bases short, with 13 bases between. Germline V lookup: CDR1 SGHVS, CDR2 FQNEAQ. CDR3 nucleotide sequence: TGTGCCAGCAGCTTAGCACAAGTCTCCGCGGGGGCCAACGTCCTGACTTTC. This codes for CASSLAQVSAGANVLTF.

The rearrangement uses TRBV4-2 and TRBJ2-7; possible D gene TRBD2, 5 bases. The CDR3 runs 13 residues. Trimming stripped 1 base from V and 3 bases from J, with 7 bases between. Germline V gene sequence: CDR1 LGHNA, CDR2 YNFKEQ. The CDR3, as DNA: TGTGCCAGCAGCCAAGGGGGAGTCTACGAGCAGTACTTC. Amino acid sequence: CASSQGGVYEQYF.

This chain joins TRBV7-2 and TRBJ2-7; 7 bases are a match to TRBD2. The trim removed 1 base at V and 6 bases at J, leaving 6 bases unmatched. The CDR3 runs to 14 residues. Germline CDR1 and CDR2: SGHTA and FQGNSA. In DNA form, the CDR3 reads TGTGCCAGCAGCTTAGTGGGAGGGAACGGCGAGCAGTACTTC. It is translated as CASSLVGGNGEQYF.

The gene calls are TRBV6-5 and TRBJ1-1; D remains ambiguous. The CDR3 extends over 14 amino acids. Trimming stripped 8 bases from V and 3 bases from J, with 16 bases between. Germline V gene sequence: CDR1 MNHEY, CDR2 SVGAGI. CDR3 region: CASGRGGHYTEAFF. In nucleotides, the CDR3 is TGTGCCAGCGGACGGGGAGGGCATTACACTGAAGCTTTCTTT.

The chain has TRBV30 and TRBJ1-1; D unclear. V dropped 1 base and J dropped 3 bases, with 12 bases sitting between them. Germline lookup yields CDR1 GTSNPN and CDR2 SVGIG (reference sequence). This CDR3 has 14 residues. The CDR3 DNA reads TGTGCCTGGAGTGAACCCCCCCGGTACACTGAAGCTTTCTTT. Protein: CAWSEPPRYTEAFF.

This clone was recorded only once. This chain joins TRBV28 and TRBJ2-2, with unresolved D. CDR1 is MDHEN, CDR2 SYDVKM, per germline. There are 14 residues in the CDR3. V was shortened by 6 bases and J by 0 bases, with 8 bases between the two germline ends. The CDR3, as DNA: TGTGCCAGCAGGCTGCCCGCGAACACCGGGGAGCTGTTTTTT. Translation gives CASRLPANTGELFF.

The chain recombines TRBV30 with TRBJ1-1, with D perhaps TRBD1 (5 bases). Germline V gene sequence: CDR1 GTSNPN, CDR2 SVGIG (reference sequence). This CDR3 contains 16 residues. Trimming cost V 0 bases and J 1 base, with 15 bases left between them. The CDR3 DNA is TGTGCCTGGAGTGTAGGGGCAGGAACAGGGAACACTGAAGCTTTCTTT. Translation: CAWSVGAGTGNTEAFF.

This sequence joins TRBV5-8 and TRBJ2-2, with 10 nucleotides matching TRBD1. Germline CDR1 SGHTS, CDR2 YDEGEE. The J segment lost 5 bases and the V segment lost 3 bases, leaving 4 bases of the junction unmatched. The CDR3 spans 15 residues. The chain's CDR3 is CASSSPGQGTGELFF. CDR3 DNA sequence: TGTGCCAGCAGCTCGCCGGGACAGGGGACCGGGGAGCTGTTTTTT. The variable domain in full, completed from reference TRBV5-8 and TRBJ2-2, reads EAGVTQSPTHLIKTRGQQATLRCSPISGHTSVYWYQQALGLGLQFLLWYDEGEERNRGNFPPRFSGRQFPNYSSELNVNALELEDSALYLCASSSPGQGTGELFFGEGSRLTVL.

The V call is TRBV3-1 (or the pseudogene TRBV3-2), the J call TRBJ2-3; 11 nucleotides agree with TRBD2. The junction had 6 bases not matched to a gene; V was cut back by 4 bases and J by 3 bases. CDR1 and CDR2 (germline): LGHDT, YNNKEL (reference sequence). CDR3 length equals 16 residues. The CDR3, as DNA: TGTGCCAGCAGCCCGCTAGCGGGAGGTTGGACAGATACGCAGTATTTT. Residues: CASSPLAGGWTDTQYF.

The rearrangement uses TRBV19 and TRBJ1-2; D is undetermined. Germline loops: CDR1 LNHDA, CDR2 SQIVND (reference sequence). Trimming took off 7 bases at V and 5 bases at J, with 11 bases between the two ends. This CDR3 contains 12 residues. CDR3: CASTKMGYGYTF. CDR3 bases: TGTGCCAGTACCAAAATGGGATATGGCTACACCTTC.

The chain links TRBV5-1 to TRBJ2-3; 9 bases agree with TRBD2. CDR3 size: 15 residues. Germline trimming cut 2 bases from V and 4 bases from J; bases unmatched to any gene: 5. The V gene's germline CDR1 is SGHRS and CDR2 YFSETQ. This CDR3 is CASSLIAGESDTQYF. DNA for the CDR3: TGCGCCAGCAGCTTAATAGCGGGAGAGTCAGATACGCAGTATTTT.

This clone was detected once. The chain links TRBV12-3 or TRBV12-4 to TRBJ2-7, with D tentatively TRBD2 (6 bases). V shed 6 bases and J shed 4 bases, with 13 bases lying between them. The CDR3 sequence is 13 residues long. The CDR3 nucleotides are TGTGCCAGCAGCCGAGCGAGCGGGTACGAGCAGTACTTC. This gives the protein CASSRASGYEQYF.

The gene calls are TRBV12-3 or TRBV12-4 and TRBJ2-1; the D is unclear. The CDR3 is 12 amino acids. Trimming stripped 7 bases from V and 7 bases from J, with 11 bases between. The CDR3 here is CASTARYNEQFF. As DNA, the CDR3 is TGTGCCAGCACCGCCAGGTATAATGAGCAGTTCTTC.

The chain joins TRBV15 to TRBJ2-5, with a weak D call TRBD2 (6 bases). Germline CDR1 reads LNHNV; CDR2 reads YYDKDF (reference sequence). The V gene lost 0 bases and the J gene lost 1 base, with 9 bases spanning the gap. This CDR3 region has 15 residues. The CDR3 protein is CATSRDPGVQETQYF. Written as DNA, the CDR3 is TGTGCCACCAGCAGAGATCCGGGGGTCCAAGAGACCCAGTACTTC.

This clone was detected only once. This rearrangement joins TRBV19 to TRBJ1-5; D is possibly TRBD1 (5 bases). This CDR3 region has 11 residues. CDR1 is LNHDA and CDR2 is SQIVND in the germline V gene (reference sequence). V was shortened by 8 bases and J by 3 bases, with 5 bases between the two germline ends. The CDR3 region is CASGTNQPQHF. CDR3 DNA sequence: TGTGCCAGTGGGACCAATCAGCCCCAGCATTTT.

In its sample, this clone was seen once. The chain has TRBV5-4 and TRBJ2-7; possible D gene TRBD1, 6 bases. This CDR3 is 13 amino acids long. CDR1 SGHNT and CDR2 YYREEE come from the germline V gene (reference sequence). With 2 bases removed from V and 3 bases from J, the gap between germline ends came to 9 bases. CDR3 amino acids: CASSLRGSYEQYF. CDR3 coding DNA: TGTGCCAGCAGCTTAAGGGGGAGCTACGAGCAGTACTTC.

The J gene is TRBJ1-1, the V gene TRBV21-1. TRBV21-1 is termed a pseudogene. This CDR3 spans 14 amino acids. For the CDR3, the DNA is TGTGCCAGCACCCGGCCTCGGAGGAACACTGAAGCTTTCTTT. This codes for CASTRPRRNTEAFF.